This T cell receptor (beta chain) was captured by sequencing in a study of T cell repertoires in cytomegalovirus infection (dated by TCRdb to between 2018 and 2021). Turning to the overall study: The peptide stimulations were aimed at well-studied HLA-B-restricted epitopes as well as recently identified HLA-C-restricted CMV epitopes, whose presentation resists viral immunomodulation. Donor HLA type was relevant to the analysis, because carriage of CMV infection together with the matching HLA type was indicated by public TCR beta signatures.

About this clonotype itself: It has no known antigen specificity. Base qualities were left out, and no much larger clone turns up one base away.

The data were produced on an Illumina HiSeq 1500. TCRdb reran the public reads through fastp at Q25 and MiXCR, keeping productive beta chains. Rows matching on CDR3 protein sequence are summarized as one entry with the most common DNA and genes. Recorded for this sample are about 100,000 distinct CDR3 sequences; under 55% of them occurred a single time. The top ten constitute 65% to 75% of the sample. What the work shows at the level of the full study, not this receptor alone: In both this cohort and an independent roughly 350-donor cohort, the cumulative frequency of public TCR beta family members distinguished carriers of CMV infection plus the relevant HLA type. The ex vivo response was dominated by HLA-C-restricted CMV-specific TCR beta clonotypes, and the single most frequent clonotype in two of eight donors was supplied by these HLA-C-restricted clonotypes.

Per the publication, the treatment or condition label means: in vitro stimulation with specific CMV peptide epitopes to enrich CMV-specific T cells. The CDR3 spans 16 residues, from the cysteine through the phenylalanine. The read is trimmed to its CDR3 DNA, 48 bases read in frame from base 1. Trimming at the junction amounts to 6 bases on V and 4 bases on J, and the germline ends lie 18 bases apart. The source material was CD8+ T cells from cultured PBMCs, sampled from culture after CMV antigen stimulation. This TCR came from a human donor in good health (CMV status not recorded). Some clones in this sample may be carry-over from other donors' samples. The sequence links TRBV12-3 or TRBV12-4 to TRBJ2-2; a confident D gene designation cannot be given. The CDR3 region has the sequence CASSPKGTTGTGELFF. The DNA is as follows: TGTGCCAGCAGCCCAAAAGGAACGACGGGCACCGGGGAGCTGTTTTTT.